The 31 T cell receptor beta chains listed next were all sequenced from one sample in a study of beta chain features in type 1 diabetes. Overall study results and limits: Shortening that was moderate but significant affected the TCRB CDR3s of Type 1 diabetes patients in all four CD4+ subsets.

Expressed TCRB transcripts got sequenced, as all isolated RNA was reverse transcribed. Profiling relied on immunoSEQ multiplex PCR, and the TCRdb table lists in-frame clones only, not all of them. The sample lists a few hundred thousand clones; around a tenth were seen once. What these receptors recognize is not known. The source material was central memory CD4+ T cells from blood. These receptors all stem from a man aged 25 to 40 with type 1 diabetes.

This clone came up a few times. At the DNA level, this CDR3 is encoded by other sequences in the same sample as well. Written as DNA, the CDR3 is TGTGCCAGCAGCCGAGAGTACGAGCAGTACTTC. It specifies CASSREYEQYF. This sequence joins TRBV7-9 and TRBJ2-7; the D is unclear. This CDR3 is built from 11 residues. V was cut by 5 bases and J by 4 bases, with 6 bases left in between. CDR1 and CDR2 from the germline V gene are SEHNR and FQNEAQ (reference sequence).

This clone was observed a few times. V and J are TRBV5-1 and TRBJ2-1; D may be TRBD1 (6 bases). Trimming removed 4 bases at V and 3 bases at J, with 14 bases between. The CDR3 runs 15 residues. Germline values: CDR1 SGHRS, CDR2 YFSETQ. The CDR3 sequence is CASSLTGGGYNEQFF. The CDR3 DNA reads as TGCGCCAGCAGCCTGACTGGGGGCGGCTACAATGAGCAGTTCTTC. The full variable domain, in which reference TRBV5-1 and TRBJ2-1 provide the parts outside the CDR3, is KAGVTQTPRYLIKTRGQQVTLSCSPISGHRSVSWYQQTPGQGLQFLFEYFSETQRNKGNFPGRFSGRQFSNSRSEMNVSTLELGDSALYLCASSLTGGGYNEQFFGPGTRLTVL.

This clone turned up a few times. The chain recombines TRBV7-2 with TRBJ2-2, with a weak D call TRBD1 (6 bases). The V and J ends lost 6 bases and 0 bases respectively, with 11 bases between them. The germline V gene has CDR1 SGHTA and CDR2 FQGNSA. The CDR3 is made up of 15 amino acids. CDR3 coding DNA: TGTGCCAGCAGAAGGGGGACGGCGAACACCGGGGAGCTGTTTTTT. Translating gives CASRRGTANTGELFF.

The count of this clone is one. V and J are TRBV18 and TRBJ1-1; D remains unclear. V was clipped by 2 bases and J by 6 bases, with 4 bases between them. CDR3 size: 11 residues. Germline-derived CDR1 and CDR2 are KGHSH and LQKENI. The CDR3 DNA sequence: TGTGCCAGCTCACCATCGGCTGAAGCTTTCTTT. Its protein product is CASSPSAEAFF. The variable domain in full, with the rest retrieved from reference TRBV18 and TRBJ1-1, is NAGVMQNPRHLVRRRGQEARLRCSPMKGHSHVYWYRQLPEEGLKFMVYLQKENIIDESGMPKERFSAEFPKEGPSILRIQQVVRGDSAAYFCASSPSAEAFFGQGTRLTVV.

This sequence joins TRBV7-2 and TRBJ2-2; TRBD2 is a possible D gene (6 bases). CDR3 length equals 14 residues. CDR1 is SGHTA, CDR2 FQGNSA, per germline. The germline V and J ends were trimmed by 4 bases and 6 bases, with 12 bases remaining between them. CDR3 DNA sequence: TGTGCCAGCAGCTCCCCCCGGGAGTCCGGGGAGCTGTTTTTT. Protein sequence: CASSSPRESGELFF.

The rearrangement uses TRBV6-1 and TRBJ1-4; D gene uncertain. The germline V gene encodes CDR1 MNHNS and CDR2 SASEGT. The CDR3 spans 15 residues. The germline V and J ends were trimmed by 6 bases and 0 bases, with 11 bases remaining between them. The CDR3 is CASREHFATNEKLFF. CDR3 nucleotide sequence: TGTGCCAGCAGGGAGCACTTTGCAACTAATGAAAAACTGTTTTTT.

This clone was detected a few times. The chain is built from TRBV5-4 and TRBJ1-5; maybe TRBD1 (5 bases). The CDR3 loop spans 14 amino acids. CDR1 and CDR2 (germline): SGHNT, YYREEE (reference sequence). V shed 4 bases and J shed 4 bases, with 12 bases lying between them. As DNA, the CDR3 is TGTGCCAGCAGCGTGGCGGGGGGAAATCAGCCCCAGCATTTT. Protein product: CASSVAGGNQPQHF.

This rearrangement joins TRBV7-9 to TRBJ2-7, with TRBD2 matching over 8 bases. The J segment lost 6 bases and the V segment lost 1 base, leaving 11 bases of the junction unmatched. CDR1 and CDR2 (germline): SEHNR, FQNEAQ (reference sequence). The CDR3 runs 16 residues. DNA of the CDR3: TGTGCCAGCAGCTTAGAAAGGGGTAGCGGGACACGCGAGCAGTACTTC. Protein sequence: CASSLERGSGTREQYF.

The chain has TRBV6-5 and TRBJ1-5, with 7 nucleotides matching TRBD1. This CDR3 comprises 15 residues. The germline gives CDR1 MNHEY, CDR2 SVGAGI. V dropped 5 bases and J dropped 3; count of bases not matched to a gene: 7. The CDR3 loop reads CASSIRTGDNQPQHF. As DNA, the CDR3 is TGTGCCAGCAGTATACGAACAGGGGACAATCAGCCCCAGCATTTT.

This clone was recorded a few times. The rearrangement joins TRBV27 to TRBJ1-3; D not resolved. V gave up 3 bases and J gave up 4 bases, with 10 bases separating them. In germline, CDR1 is MNHEY, CDR2 SMNVEV (reference sequence). The CDR3 spans 14 residues. The CDR3 DNA reads as TGTGCCAGCAGTTTGTTGGGGTCAGGAAACACCATATATTTT. Its translation is CASSLLGSGNTIYF.

V usage is TRBV6-5 and J usage is TRBJ2-5; maybe TRBD1 (6 bases). The CDR3 runs to 14 residues. Germline V gene data show CDR1 as MNHEY and CDR2 as SVGAGI. V was cut by 2 bases and J by 2 bases, with 9 bases left in between. CDR3 sequence (DNA): TGTGCCAGCAGTTACAGGCAGGGGCAAGAGACCCAGTACTTC. Its protein is CASSYRQGQETQYF.

The chain carries TRBV19 and TRBJ1-1; 8 nucleotides match TRBD1. The V gene end was trimmed by 11 bases and the J gene end by 2 bases; junction bases not matched to a gene: 7. Germline CDR1 and CDR2: LNHDA and SQIVND (reference sequence). This CDR3 is 13 amino acids long. Written as DNA, the CDR3 is TGTGCCCCCAGGGGGCCTGATAACACTGAAGCTTTCTTT. It translates to CAPRGPDNTEAFF.

Details on this clone: A far more abundant clone sits one base away, making this likely a read error. This sequence joins TRBV5-1 and TRBJ2-7; 8 nucleotides align to TRBD1. Trimming removed 0 bases from V and 6 bases from J; junction bases left unmatched: 8. The CDR3 extends over 15 amino acids. Germline V CDR1 and CDR2: SGHRS, YFSETQ. CDR3 sequence (DNA): TGCGCCAGCAGCTTGGTCCAGGGGGCCACGCCCGAGCAGTACTTC. The encoded protein is CASSLVQGATPEQYF. Full variable domain (missing parts from reference TRBV5-1 and TRBJ2-7): KAGVTQTPRYLIKTRGQQVTLSCSPISGHRSVSWYQQTPGQGLQFLFEYFSETQRNKGNFPGRFSGRQFSNSRSEMNVSTLELGDSALYLCASSLVQGATPEQYFGPGTRLTVT.

The chain couples TRBV15 to TRBJ2-2; D ambiguous. With 3 bases removed from V and 6 bases from J, the gap between germline ends came to 14 bases. The CDR3 loop spans 15 amino acids. Germline V gene lookup returns CDR1 LNHNV and CDR2 YYDKDF (reference sequence). The CDR3 nucleotides read TGTGCCACCAGCAGCAATCGGCGGATCTCCGGGGAGCTGTTTTTT. Amino acids: CATSSNRRISGELFF.

This clone was detected many times. V gene TRBV2 combines with J gene TRBJ1-3, with 7 nucleotides matching TRBD1. Germline V lookup: CDR1 SNHLY, CDR2 FYNNEI. This CDR3 spans 15 amino acids. V shed 2 bases and J 2 bases; nucleotides not matched to a gene: 3. In nucleotides, the CDR3 is TGTGCCAGCAGTGAACAGGGGGTCGCTGGAAACACCATATATTTT. It translates to CASSEQGVAGNTIYF.

This clone came up a few times. The chain joins TRBV7-2 to TRBJ2-7; weak D call: TRBD1 (6 bases). The CDR3 extends over 14 amino acids. From germline, CDR1 is SGHTA and CDR2 FQGNSA. V gave up 1 base and J gave up 6 bases, with 13 bases separating them. CDR3: CASSLGVSTGEQYF. As DNA, the CDR3 is TGTGCCAGCAGCTTAGGCGTTTCGACAGGCGAGCAGTACTTC.

This clone showed up many times. The chain recombines TRBV6-1 with TRBJ1-1; D not certain. The ends were cut back, 6 bases at V and 2 bases at J, with 10 bases in the middle. The germline CDR1 and CDR2 sequences are MNHNS and SASEGT. The CDR3 extends over 13 amino acids. The CDR3, as DNA: TGTGCCAGCAGAGGACTAGTCAACACTGAAGCTTTCTTT. Translating gives CASRGLVNTEAFF.

This clone was found many times. This chain links TRBV5-1 with TRBJ2-6, with TRBD2 as a possible D gene (6 bases). Trimming took 5 bases from V and 0 from J, leaving 18 bases between them. This CDR3 spans 18 amino acids. Looked up from germline, CDR1 is SGHRS and CDR2 is YFSETQ. CDR3 region: CASSKEPGLYSGANVLTF. The DNA for the CDR3 is TGCGCCAGCAGTAAAGAGCCGGGACTGTACTCTGGGGCCAACGTCCTGACTTTC. The complete variable domain, with remaining parts taken from reference TRBV5-1 and TRBJ2-6, reads KAGVTQTPRYLIKTRGQQVTLSCSPISGHRSVSWYQQTPGQGLQFLFEYFSETQRNKGNFPGRFSGRQFSNSRSEMNVSTLELGDSALYLCASSKEPGLYSGANVLTFGAGSRLTVL.

This rearrangement joins TRBV5-1 to TRBJ1-2; D is perhaps TRBD1 (5 bases). The V end lost 1 base, the J end lost 6 bases, and 13 bases lay between the germline ends. This CDR3 has 14 residues. In germline, CDR1 is SGHRS, CDR2 YFSETQ. The CDR3 DNA sequence: TGCGCCAGCAGCTTGCAATCAGGGTCGAATGGCTACACCTTC. Protein sequence: CASSLQSGSNGYTF.

This clone turned up a few times. The chain's CDR3 is CASSLETGREQYF. In DNA form, the CDR3 reads TGTGCCAGCAGCTTGGAGACAGGGCGCGAGCAGTACTTC. The rearrangement joins TRBV5-5 to TRBJ2-7; the match to TRBD1 covers 7 bases. V lost 0 bases, J lost 6 bases, and 3 bases stayed unmatched. The CDR3 loop spans 13 amino acids. The germline V gene encodes CDR1 SGHKS and CDR2 YYEKEE (reference sequence).

The genes are TRBV7-2 and TRBJ1-3; D unresolved. The CDR3 sequence is 15 residues long. Germline V CDR1 and CDR2: SGHTA, FQGNSA. V lost 5 bases, J lost 0 bases, and 11 bases lay in between. The CDR3 nucleotides read TGTGCCAGCAGCCCCCAGAGAGTCTCTGGAAACACCATATATTTT. Its translation: CASSPQRVSGNTIYF.

This clone appeared a few times. This chain connects TRBV6-1 to TRBJ2-1; D uncertain. The V gene lost 7 bases and the J gene lost 0 bases, with 13 bases spanning the gap. CDR1 is MNHNS, CDR2 SASEGT, per germline. The CDR3 is 15 amino acids. Written as DNA, the CDR3 is TGTGCCAGCATACTCGCGGAGAGCTCCTACAATGAGCAGTTCTTC. This gives the protein CASILAESSYNEQFF.

This clone was seen only a few times. The V call is TRBV2, the J call TRBJ2-1; 9 positions agree with TRBD2. After removal of 6 bases from V and 9 bases from J, the junction contained 9 bases not matched to a gene. Per germline, CDR1 SNHLY and CDR2 FYNNEI. The CDR3 consists of 14 residues. This chain's CDR3 is CASSPGLAKTEQFF. DNA for the CDR3: TGTGCCAGCAGCCCGGGACTAGCAAAGACTGAGCAGTTCTTC.

The CDR3 protein is CASSSDRGVARVDEQYF. The CDR3 DNA reads as TGTGCCAGCAGTTCGGACAGGGGGGTGGCTAGAGTGGACGAGCAGTACTTC. The chain combines TRBV27 with TRBJ2-7, with 10 bases matching TRBD1. CDR3 length equals 17 residues. V lost 4 bases and J lost 5; bases outside the gene matches: 14. From germline, CDR1 is MNHEY and CDR2 SMNVEV (reference sequence).

The V gene is TRBV7-3, the J gene TRBJ1-5; 7 nucleotides agree with TRBD1. Germline V lookup: CDR1 SGHTA, CDR2 FQGTGA. This CDR3 contains 17 residues. The V and J ends lost 4 bases and 0 bases, in that order; junction bases with no gene match: 9. In DNA form, the CDR3 reads TGTGCCAGCAGCTCCCAGGGGACAGAGTATAGCAATCAGCCCCAGCATTTT. As protein: CASSSQGTEYSNQPQHF.

The rearrangement joins TRBV7-2 to TRBJ1-4, with TRBD1 as a possible D gene (6 bases). Per germline, CDR1 SGHTA and CDR2 FQGNSA. Trimming cost V 4 bases and J 3 bases, with 15 bases left between them. The CDR3 length is 16 residues. The chain's CDR3 is CASSYTGIRANEKLFF. The CDR3 coding sequence is TGTGCCAGCAGCTACACAGGGATTAGGGCTAATGAAAAACTGTTTTTT.

This chain links TRBV27 with TRBJ2-1, with D possibly being TRBD2 (5 bases). The V and J ends lost 7 bases and 1 base respectively, with 14 bases between them. In germline, CDR1 is MNHEY, CDR2 SMNVEV (reference sequence). This CDR3 comprises 15 residues. CDR3 DNA sequence: TGTGCCAGCACCCTCGGGCGGGCGTCCTACAATGAGCAGTTCTTC. As protein: CASTLGRASYNEQFF.

This chain uses TRBV7-2 with TRBJ2-7; 7 nucleotides line up with TRBD2. The germline V gene encodes CDR1 SGHTA and CDR2 FQGNSA. J lost 5 bases, V lost 6 bases, and 10 bases had no gene match. CDR3 size: 14 residues. The DNA for the CDR3 is TGTGCCAGCAGAGAGGCGGTGGGGGGGAACGAGCAGTACTTC. It is translated as CASREAVGGNEQYF. Based on the CDR3 plus reference TRBV7-2 and TRBJ2-7, the full variable domain is GAGVSQSPSNKVTEKGKDVELRCDPISGHTALYWYRQSLGQGLEFLIYFQGNSAPDKSGLPSDRFSAERTGGSVSTLTIQRTQQEDSAVYLCASREAVGGNEQYFGPGTRLTVT.

Only a few counts were recorded for this clone. V is TRBV10-1 and J is TRBJ2-1; 9 positions match TRBD2. V shed 4 bases and J 2 bases; nucleotides not matched to a gene: 6. CDR3 length: 16 amino acids. CDR1 and CDR2 from the germline V gene are WNHNN and SYGVQD (reference sequence). This chain's CDR3 is CASSGGLAGAYNEQFF. CDR3 bases: TGCGCCAGCAGTGGCGGGTTAGCGGGAGCCTACAATGAGCAGTTCTTC.

This clone came up a few times. This chain links TRBV4-3 with TRBJ2-1, with 10 bases matching TRBD2. After removal of 1 base from V and 10 bases from J, the junction contained 10 bases not matched to a gene. The V gene's germline CDR1 is LGHNA and CDR2 YSLEER. CDR3 length equals 16 residues. The CDR3 sequence is CASSQVASGRVGEQFF. The CDR3 nucleotides read TGCGCCAGCAGCCAAGTCGCTAGCGGGAGAGTAGGGGAGCAGTTCTTC.

There are many counts of this clone. The chain employs TRBV7-3 and TRBJ2-1; 13 bases fit TRBD2. Per germline, CDR1 SGHTA and CDR2 FQGTGA. J lost 7 bases, V lost 5 bases, and 14 bases had no gene match. The length of the CDR3 is 18 residues. This CDR3 is CASSPGTSGIRRGNEQFF. The DNA for the CDR3 is TGTGCCAGCAGCCCCGGGACTAGCGGGATCAGGAGAGGAAATGAGCAGTTCTTC.